This T cell receptor beta chain was identified in a study of blood T cell repertoires in COVID-19. The protocol was immunoSEQ multiplex PCR, while the TCRdb copy is restricted to in-frame clones and leaves out a portion. The sample comprises under 450,000 clones, more than 70% of which are singletons, and 1% to 1.5% rests with the top ten. Germline trimming cut 6 bases from V and 6 bases from J; bases unmatched to any gene: 7. This CDR3 is built from 13 residues. Germline assignment: CDR1 MNHEY and CDR2 SVGAGI. Each recovered donor of Cohort 3 presented with two negative PCRs, clearance, or symptom resolution.

This TCR was sampled from a man between 25 and 39 years old who had recovered from COVID-19. The chain employs TRBV6-5 and TRBJ1-2; 7 nucleotides line up with TRBD1. The material sequenced was PBMCs or T cells enriched from blood (not recorded which). This CDR3 is CASSKTGIHGYTF. CDR3 sequence (DNA): TGTGCCAGCAGCAAGACAGGGATACATGGCTACACCTTC.